These T cell receptor beta chains were read from a single sample in a study of T-cell reconstitution after alpha-beta-depleted transplantation in children. TCRdb fed the PCR reads into MiXCR, producing one record per CDR3 protein. The sample lists about 110,000 distinct CDR3 sequences, roughly 6.1% seen once, with approximately 23% in the top ten. Specimen: PBMCs, mostly from graft donor cells, collected 360 days after TCRalphabeta/CD19-depleted stem cell transplant. The origin of the receptors is a male patient aged 2-15 years who had a stem cell transplant for acute lymphoblastic leukemia, so the T cells may come from the graft donor. The CDR3 runs from the conserved cysteine through the conserved F or W. A D gene is named only where the DNA matches it firmly. Not all rows give a size; the values are once, few, many and, for expanded clones, a class.

CDR3 protein: CSVDHFQETQYF; CDR3 DNA: TGCAGCGTTGATCACTTTCAAGAGACCCAGTACTTC; V gene: TRBV29-1; clone size: few; D gene: .; J gene: TRBJ2-5
CDR3 protein: CASSLDPSTLFF; CDR3 DNA: TGTGCCAGCAGCTTAGATCCTAGCACTCTGTTCTTC; V gene: TRBV7-9; clone size: many; D gene: .; J gene: TRBJ2-1
CDR3 protein: CASSVGRTRDTGELFF; CDR3 DNA: TGTGCCAGCAGCGTAGGTAGGACTAGGGACACCGGGGAGCTGTTTTTT; V gene: TRBV9; clone size: many; D gene: TRBD2; J gene: TRBJ2-2
CDR3 protein: CASSDRTSTDTQYF; CDR3 DNA: TGTGCCAGCAGTGACAGGACAAGCACAGATACGCAGTATTTT; V gene: TRBV6-1; clone size: few; D gene: .; J gene: TRBJ2-3
CDR3 protein: CASKTPGSNTGELFF; CDR3 DNA: TGTGCCAGCAAGACCCCCGGATCCAACACCGGGGAGCTGTTTTTT; V gene: TRBV12-3/TRBV12-4; clone size: many; D gene: .; J gene: TRBJ2-2
CDR3 protein: CASSLGKTQYF; CDR3 DNA: TGTGCCAGCAGTTTGGGAAAGACCCAGTACTTC; V gene: TRBV28; clone size: many; D gene: .; J gene: TRBJ2-5
CDR3 protein: CASSRDRGTASPLHF; CDR3 DNA: TGTGCCAGCAGCCGGGACAGGGGAACAGCTTCACCCCTCCACTTT; V gene: TRBV5-5; clone size: .; D gene: TRBD1; J gene: TRBJ1-6
CDR3 protein: CATSRVPPHISSYNEQFF; CDR3 DNA: TGTGCCACCAGCAGAGTCCCCCCCCACATCTCCTCCTACAATGAGCAGTTCTTC; V gene: TRBV15; clone size: many; D gene: .; J gene: TRBJ2-1
CDR3 protein: CASSVEDIYNEQFF; CDR3 DNA: TGTGCCAGCAGCGTAGAGGACATTTACAATGAGCAGTTCTTC; V gene: TRBV9; clone size: .; D gene: .; J gene: TRBJ2-1
CDR3 protein: CASAPDTQYF; CDR3 DNA: TGTGCCAGTGCCCCAGATACGCAGTATTTT; V gene: TRBV5-8; clone size: many; D gene: .; J gene: TRBJ2-3
CDR3 protein: CASTDGAPAPYEQYF; CDR3 DNA: TGTGCCAGCACCGACGGGGCTCCCGCCCCCTACGAGCAGTACTTC; V gene: TRBV25-1; clone size: few; D gene: .; J gene: TRBJ2-7
CDR3 protein: CASSYYRGWNTGELFF; CDR3 DNA: TGTGCCAGCAGTTACTACAGGGGGTGGAACACCGGGGAGCTGTTTTTT; V gene: TRBV6-5; clone size: few; D gene: TRBD1; J gene: TRBJ2-2
CDR3 protein: CASSAGSSRETQYF; CDR3 DNA: TGTGCCAGCAGTGCTGGAAGCAGCCGAGAGACCCAGTACTTC; V gene: TRBV12-3/TRBV12-4; clone size: many; D gene: .; J gene: TRBJ2-5
CDR3 protein: CASSPGPQNTGELFF; CDR3 DNA: TGTGCCAGCAGCCCAGGGCCCCAAAACACCGGGGAGCTGTTTTTT; V gene: TRBV7-6; clone size: .; D gene: .; J gene: TRBJ2-2
CDR3 protein: CASISGGAAFF; CDR3 DNA: TGTGCCAGCATCTCAGGGGGGGCAGCTTTCTTT; V gene: TRBV7-9; clone size: few; D gene: TRBD1; J gene: TRBJ1-1
CDR3 protein: CASSGDILSYNEQFF; CDR3 DNA: TGTGCCAGCTCCGGGGACATTCTCTCCTACAATGAGCAGTTCTTC; V gene: TRBV27; clone size: many; D gene: .; J gene: TRBJ2-1
CDR3 protein: CASSLAPTDTQYF; CDR3 DNA: TGTGCCAGCAGTTTAGCTCCCACAGATACGCAGTATTTT; V gene: TRBV12-3/TRBV12-4; clone size: many; D gene: .; J gene: TRBJ2-3
CDR3 protein: CASSIDRALAYEQYF; CDR3 DNA: TGTGCCAGCAGCATCGACAGGGCCCTTGCCTACGAGCAGTACTTC; V gene: TRBV6-2/TRBV6-3; clone size: few; D gene: TRBD1; J gene: TRBJ2-7
CDR3 protein: CASSLGGPQHF; CDR3 DNA: TGTGCCAGCAGCTTAGGGGGGCCCCAGCATTTT; V gene: TRBV7-9; clone size: many; D gene: .; J gene: TRBJ1-5
CDR3 protein: CATGPGGPRNEQFF; CDR3 DNA: TGTGCCACCGGACCGGGAGGGCCTCGGAATGAGCAGTTCTTC; V gene: TRBV10-3; clone size: .; D gene: TRBD2; J gene: TRBJ2-1
CDR3 protein: CASSLIGRGTDTQYF; CDR3 DNA: TGTGCCAGCAGTTTAATTGGGCGGGGGACAGATACGCAGTATTTT; V gene: TRBV28; clone size: few; D gene: TRBD2; J gene: TRBJ2-3
CDR3 protein: CASSLSMGDTEAFF; CDR3 DNA: TGCGCCAGCAGCTTGAGTATGGGGGACACTGAAGCTTTCTTT; V gene: TRBV5-1; clone size: many; D gene: .; J gene: TRBJ1-1
CDR3 protein: CASSSPSSGAYEQYF; CDR3 DNA: TGTGCCAGCAGCTCGCCGTCTAGCGGGGCTTACGAGCAGTACTTC; V gene: TRBV13; clone size: few; D gene: TRBD2; J gene: TRBJ2-7
CDR3 protein: CASMLTGGYIDGYTF; CDR3 DNA: TGTGCCAGCATGCTCACAGGGGGCTATATCGATGGCTACACCTTC; V gene: TRBV28; clone size: many; D gene: TRBD1; J gene: TRBJ1-2
CDR3 protein: CASTAQYF; CDR3 DNA: TGTGCCAGCACCGCACAGTATTTT; V gene: TRBV7-2; clone size: many; D gene: .; J gene: TRBJ2-3
CDR3 protein: CASSEAGIDTGELFF; CDR3 DNA: TGTGCCAGCAGTGAAGCAGGAATTGACACCGGGGAGCTGTTTTTT; V gene: TRBV25-1; clone size: many; D gene: .; J gene: TRBJ2-2
CDR3 protein: CASSPRDHAFQETQYF; CDR3 DNA: TGTGCCAGCAGTCCTAGGGACCACGCTTTCCAAGAGACCCAGTACTTC; V gene: TRBV27; clone size: few; D gene: .; J gene: TRBJ2-5
CDR3 protein: CASSPTGGSHQPQHF; CDR3 DNA: TGTGCCAGCAGCCCGACAGGGGGCAGTCATCAGCCCCAGCATTTT; V gene: TRBV7-9; clone size: .; D gene: TRBD1; J gene: TRBJ1-5
CDR3 protein: CATSSRDRERDTQYF; CDR3 DNA: TGTGCCACCAGCTCCAGGGACCGGGAAAGGGATACGCAGTATTTT; V gene: TRBV15; clone size: many; D gene: .; J gene: TRBJ2-3
CDR3 protein: CASSLDGGQYF; CDR3 DNA: TGCGCCAGCAGCTTGGACGGGGGGCAGTACTTC; V gene: TRBV5-1; clone size: many; D gene: .; J gene: TRBJ2-7
CDR3 protein: CASSQDHIYEQYF; CDR3 DNA: TGTGCCAGCAGCCAAGATCACATTTACGAGCAGTACTTC; V gene: TRBV3-1; clone size: many; D gene: .; J gene: TRBJ2-7
CDR3 protein: CASSLVGTSSYEQYF; CDR3 DNA: TGTGCCAGCAGCTTAGTAGGGACATCCTCCTACGAGCAGTACTTC; V gene: TRBV7-9; clone size: .; D gene: .; J gene: TRBJ2-7
CDR3 protein: CASSPDRGRGTQYF; CDR3 DNA: TGTGCCAGCAGTCCTGACAGGGGTCGAGGGACCCAGTACTTC; V gene: TRBV6-1; clone size: many; D gene: TRBD1; J gene: TRBJ2-5
CDR3 protein: CATSRWDSQKLFF; CDR3 DNA: TGTGCCACCAGCAGATGGGACAGCCAAAAACTGTTTTTT; V gene: TRBV15; clone size: many; D gene: TRBD1; J gene: TRBJ1-4
CDR3 protein: CASSFRNRGRLAGGFQYF; CDR3 DNA: TGTGCCAGCAGCTTCCGGAACAGGGGAAGGCTTGCGGGGGGGTTTCAGTACTTC; V gene: TRBV5-6; clone size: few; D gene: TRBD2; J gene: TRBJ2-4
CDR3 protein: CASSSGQAPYEQYF; CDR3 DNA: TGTGCCAGCAGCTCGGGACAGGCCCCCTACGAGCAGTACTTC; V gene: TRBV7-9; clone size: many; D gene: TRBD1; J gene: TRBJ2-7
CDR3 protein: CASSLIGGDTEAFF; CDR3 DNA: TGTGCCAGCAGCTTAATAGGGGGAGACACTGAAGCTTTCTTT; V gene: TRBV7-3; clone size: few; D gene: .; J gene: TRBJ1-1
CDR3 protein: CAMSSGLRGEQFF; CDR3 DNA: TGTGCCATGAGCTCCGGGCTCAGGGGTGAGCAGTTCTTC; V gene: TRBV5-3; clone size: .; D gene: .; J gene: TRBJ2-1
CDR3 protein: CASSSILRGGRNGELFF; CDR3 DNA: TGTGCCAGCAGCTCCATTTTGCGGGGGGGCCGTAACGGGGAGCTGTTTTTT; V gene: TRBV7-9; clone size: many; D gene: TRBD2; J gene: TRBJ2-2
CDR3 protein: CASSLMQGANTGELFF; CDR3 DNA: TGTGCCAGCAGCTTAATGCAGGGCGCGAACACCGGGGAGCTGTTTTTT; V gene: TRBV7-2; clone size: many; D gene: .; J gene: TRBJ2-2
CDR3 protein: CSVLSDTDTQYF; CDR3 DNA: TGCAGCGTTTTAAGCGACACAGATACGCAGTATTTT; V gene: TRBV29-1; clone size: many; D gene: .; J gene: TRBJ2-3
CDR3 protein: CASSELGSYEQYF; CDR3 DNA: TGTGCCAGCAGCGAACTTGGATCCTACGAGCAGTACTTC; V gene: TRBV28; clone size: many; D gene: .; J gene: TRBJ2-7
CDR3 protein: CASSFSGGAQDTQYF; CDR3 DNA: TGTGCCAGCAGCTTCAGCGGGGGGGCGCAAGATACGCAGTATTTT; V gene: TRBV7-2; clone size: many; D gene: TRBD2; J gene: TRBJ2-3
CDR3 protein: CASSLNRDNEQFF; CDR3 DNA: TGTGCCAGCAGCTTAAACAGGGACAATGAGCAGTTCTTC; V gene: TRBV7-2; clone size: few; D gene: .; J gene: TRBJ2-1
CDR3 protein: CASSLTTSGFYNEQFF; CDR3 DNA: TGTGCCAGCAGCTTAACGACTAGCGGGTTCTACAATGAGCAGTTCTTC; V gene: TRBV7-3; clone size: .; D gene: TRBD2; J gene: TRBJ2-1
CDR3 protein: CSVGGPPATYEQYF; CDR3 DNA: TGCAGCGTTGGGGGCCCCCCGGCCACCTACGAGCAGTACTTC; V gene: TRBV29-1; clone size: many; D gene: .; J gene: TRBJ2-7
CDR3 protein: CASSLAGPYEQYF; CDR3 DNA: TGCGCCAGCAGCTTAGCGGGACCCTACGAGCAGTACTTC; V gene: TRBV5-1; clone size: many; D gene: TRBD2; J gene: TRBJ2-7
CDR3 protein: CASSSGQGSGNTIYF; CDR3 DNA: TGCGCCAGCAGCTCGGGACAGGGGAGTGGAAACACCATATATTTT; V gene: TRBV4-3; clone size: few; D gene: TRBD1; J gene: TRBJ1-3
CDR3 protein: CASSPTIGAYEQYF; CDR3 DNA: TGTGCCAGCAGCCCAACCATCGGAGCCTACGAGCAGTACTTC; V gene: TRBV7-3; clone size: few; D gene: .; J gene: TRBJ2-7
CDR3 protein: CASSRDSSYNSPLHF; CDR3 DNA: TGTGCCAGCAGTCGGGACAGCTCCTATAATTCACCCCTCCACTTT; V gene: TRBV28; clone size: many; D gene: TRBD1; J gene: TRBJ1-6
CDR3 protein: CASSVQGGEQYF; CDR3 DNA: TGTGCCAGCAGCGTTCAGGGGGGGGAGCAGTACTTC; V gene: TRBV9; clone size: many; D gene: .; J gene: TRBJ2-7
CDR3 protein: CASTPKGTGTNYGYTF; CDR3 DNA: TGTGCCAGCACCCCTAAGGGGACAGGTACAAACTATGGCTACACCTTC; V gene: TRBV12-3/TRBV12-4; clone size: .; D gene: TRBD1; J gene: TRBJ1-2
CDR3 protein: CASSRQPRMNTEAFF; CDR3 DNA: TGCGCCAGCAGCCGACAGCCCAGAATGAACACTGAAGCTTTCTTT; V gene: TRBV10-2; clone size: many; D gene: .; J gene: TRBJ1-1
CDR3 protein: CASNLRRGLAWNTGELFF; CDR3 DNA: TGTGCCAGCAATCTCAGACGTGGACTAGCGTGGAACACCGGGGAGCTGTTTTTT; V gene: TRBV5-6; clone size: many; D gene: TRBD2; J gene: TRBJ2-2
CDR3 protein: CAISSWDTYYEQYF; CDR3 DNA: TGTGCCATCAGTAGTTGGGACACTTACTACGAGCAGTACTTC; V gene: TRBV10-3; clone size: few; D gene: .; J gene: TRBJ2-7